The rows below give T cell receptor beta chains drawn from one sample of a study of shared clonotypes between healthy human individuals. Libraries were prepared by immunoSEQ multiplex PCR; TCRdb keeps only in-frame clonotypes and omits some of them. The sample lists 980,000 or so clones, approximately 80% occurring once. The sample consisted of memory CD4+ T cells sorted from blood. The receptor source for this set is a man aged 18 to 29 in good health. The CDR3 runs from the conserved cysteine through the conserved F or W. The D gene is left open where the match is weak. Clone size, where shown, is once, few, many, or a class for clones that have expanded.

len	d_gene	v_gene	j_gene	abundance	CDR3nt	CDR3aa
15	TRBD1	TRBV7-9	TRBJ1-4	-	TGTGCCAGCAGCCCGAGGACAGGCGGTAATGAAAAACTGTTTTTT	CASSPRTGGNEKLFF
18	TRBD1	TRBV27	TRBJ1-2	few	TGTGCCAGCAGTCCGTCCGTTAGGGGACAGGGGACTAACTATGGCTACACCTTC	CASSPSVRGQGTNYGYTF
15	TRBD1	TRBV2	TRBJ2-7	once	TGTGCCAGCAGTGTCGAGGGCAGGGGGTCCTACGAGCAGTACTTC	CASSVEGRGSYEQYF
16	TRBD2	TRBV30	TRBJ2-1	-	TGTGCCTGGAGTGTAGGCGGGGGGCAACCCTACAATGAGCAGTTCTTC	CAWSVGGGQPYNEQFF
17	-	TRBV5-6	TRBJ2-5	-	TGTGCCAGCAGCGTGGCTTGGGGATCCAAATTTCAAGAGACCCAGTACTTC	CASSVAWGSKFQETQYF
14	-	TRBV6-1	TRBJ2-7	-	TGTGCCAGCAGCCGGATCGGGACAACCTACGAGCAGTACTTC	CASSRIGTTYEQYF
15	-	TRBV19	TRBJ1-2	-	TGTGCCAGTACCCCTTTTCGTCAAACTAACTATGGCTACACCTTC	CASTPFRQTNYGYTF
14	-	TRBV27	TRBJ2-7	-	TGTGCCAGCAGTCCTCGTAGGGGCGGCTACGAGCAGTACTTC	CASSPRRGGYEQYF
18	TRBD2	TRBV7-7	TRBJ2-2	-	TGTGCTAGCAGCTTAGGAACTAGCGGGAGTTCAAACACCGGGGAGCTGTTTTTT	CASSLGTSGSSNTGELFF
14	-	TRBV7-9	TRBJ1-1	few	TGTGCCAGCAGCCAACGTTCAGGGAACACTGAAGCTTTCTTT	CASSQRSGNTEAFF
13	TRBD1	TRBV29-1	TRBJ1-2	-	TGCAGCGTTAGTACAGGGGCTAACTATGGCTACACCTTC	CSVSTGANYGYTF
14	-	TRBV6-6	TRBJ2-2	-	TGTGCCACCAGGGTCCAGGGGGGAGCCGGGGAGCTGTTTTTT	CATRVQGGAGELFF
13	TRBD1	TRBV5-1	TRBJ1-3	-	TGCGCCAGCAGCTTCGGGACAGGGGACACCATATATTTT	CASSFGTGDTIYF
12	-	TRBV5-4	TRBJ2-2	-	TGTGCCAGCAGCTTGTTTCGCCGGACTGAACTTTTT	CASSLFRRTELF
13	-	TRBV5-1	TRBJ2-1	-	TGCGCCAGCAGCTTGGCCCCGATCAATGAGCAGTTCTTC	CASSLAPINEQFF
16	TRBD2	TRBV30	TRBJ2-5	-	TGTGCCTGGAGCTCATGGGGGGGGATCCATAAAGAGACCCAGTACTTC	CAWSSWGGIHKETQYF